Listed below are T cell receptor beta chains from one sample, sequenced in a study of beta chain features in type 1 diabetes. Sequenced by immunoSEQ multiplex PCR; TCRdb stores in-frame clones only, minus some. The repertoire holds under 350,000 clones, with 14% as singletons. The sequencing sample was made of naive CD4+ T cells from blood. The source is a man aged 30 to 39 with type 1 diabetes. The CDR3 runs from the conserved cysteine through the conserved F or W. Each record gives: J gene, CDR3 length, D gene, V gene, clone size, CDR3 protein, CDR3 DNA. D genes are given only for firm matches. Size is omitted from some rows. Given values are once, few, many or a class for expanded clones.

J: TRBJ2-7; length: 17; D: TRBD1; V: TRBV29-1; size: .; CDR3: CSVEEVTGATHSYEQYF; DNA: TGCAGCGTTGAAGAAGTAACAGGGGCTACACACTCCTACGAGCAGTACTTC
J: TRBJ1-5; length: 13; D: .; V: TRBV6-5; size: few; CDR3: CASSYDRGQPQHF; DNA: TGTGCCAGCAGTTACGATAGGGGCCAGCCCCAGCATTTT
J: TRBJ1-1; length: 14; D: .; V: TRBV4-2; size: few; CDR3: CASSRGQGSWFGFF; DNA: TGTGCCAGCAGCCGAGGACAAGGAAGCTGGTTTGGTTTCTTT
J: TRBJ1-2; length: 15; D: TRBD1; V: TRBV27; size: .; CDR3: CASSSPSGTDYGYTF; DNA: TGTGCCAGCAGTTCACCATCAGGGACAGACTATGGCTACACCTTC
J: TRBJ2-3; length: 17; D: .; V: TRBV4-3; size: .; CDR3: CASSQGPGVTSTDTQYF; DNA: TGCGCCAGCAGCCAAGGACCCGGGGTGACTAGCACAGATACGCAGTATTTT
J: TRBJ1-3; length: 16; D: .; V: TRBV4-2; size: few; CDR3: CASSQDLGGSGNTIYF; DNA: TGTGCCAGCAGCCAAGATCTAGGAGGGAGTGGAAACACCATATATTTT
J: TRBJ2-5; length: 14; D: TRBD1; V: TRBV5-1; size: few; CDR3: CASSLEGAQETQYF; DNA: TGCGCCAGCAGCTTGGAGGGGGCCCAAGAGACCCAGTACTTC
J: TRBJ2-7; length: 14; D: TRBD1; V: TRBV28; size: few; CDR3: CASSLPGQSYEQYF; DNA: TGTGCCAGCAGTCTTCCGGGACAGAGCTACGAGCAGTACTTC
J: TRBJ2-5; length: 13; D: .; V: TRBV9; size: few; CDR3: CASSFQGLGTQYF; DNA: TGTGCCAGCAGCTTCCAGGGTTTGGGGACCCAGTACTTC
J: TRBJ2-7; length: 14; D: TRBD2; V: TRBV5-1; size: few; CDR3: CASSESGGTYEQYF; DNA: TGCGCCAGCAGCGAAAGCGGGGGGACCTACGAGCAGTACTTC
J: TRBJ2-7; length: 13; D: .; V: TRBV5-4; size: few; CDR3: CASSRNGVYEQYF; DNA: TGTGCCAGCAGTCGGAACGGGGTCTACGAGCAGTACTTC
J: TRBJ2-1; length: 15; D: TRBD1; V: TRBV7-2; size: few; CDR3: CASSLGTGLPREQFF; DNA: TGTGCCAGCAGCTTAGGGACAGGGCTCCCGCGGGAGCAGTTCTTC
J: TRBJ1-4; length: 13; D: .; V: TRBV29-1; size: .; CDR3: CSSTQGTGEKLFF; DNA: TGCAGCTCAACCCAAGGGACTGGCGAAAAACTGTTTTTT
J: TRBJ1-2; length: 13; D: .; V: TRBV7-9; size: .; CDR3: CASSLAGADGYTF; DNA: TGTGCCAGCAGCTTGGCAGGGGCAGACGGCTACACCTTC
J: TRBJ2-1; length: 13; D: .; V: TRBV7-3; size: .; CDR3: CASSAIGVREQFF; DNA: TGTGCCAGCAGCGCCATCGGGGTGAGGGAGCAGTTCTTC
J: TRBJ1-4; length: 14; D: .; V: TRBV15; size: many; CDR3: CATSRDRGNEKLFF; DNA: TGTGCCACCAGCAGAGATCGGGGTAATGAAAAACTGTTTTTT
J: TRBJ2-1; length: 15; D: TRBD2; V: TRBV28; size: few; CDR3: CASSLSGRTYNEQFF; DNA: TGTGCCAGCAGCCTTAGCGGGAGGACCTACAATGAGCAGTTCTTC
J: TRBJ2-7; length: 10; D: .; V: TRBV20-1; size: few; CDR3: CSARDNEQYF; DNA: TGCAGTGCTAGAGACAACGAGCAGTACTTC
J: TRBJ2-5; length: 11; D: .; V: TRBV18; size: .; CDR3: CASRNQETQYF; DNA: TGTGCCAGCCGTAATCAAGAGACCCAGTACTTC
J: TRBJ2-1; length: 16; D: .; V: TRBV9; size: .; CDR3: CASSVASGISYNEQFF; DNA: TGTGCCAGCAGCGTAGCATCCGGGATCTCCTACAATGAGCAGTTCTTC
J: TRBJ2-5; length: 15; D: .; V: TRBV6-5; size: .; CDR3: CASSYRGRDQETQYF; DNA: TGTGCCAGCAGTTATAGGGGCAGGGACCAAGAGACCCAGTACTTC
J: TRBJ1-2; length: 13; D: TRBD1; V: TRBV7-3; size: .; CDR3: CASSLGQGNGYTF; DNA: TGTGCCAGCAGCTTAGGACAGGGAAATGGCTACACCTTC
J: TRBJ1-2; length: 16; D: .; V: TRBV7-8; size: few; CDR3: CASSLVKGVDSYGYTF; DNA: TGTGCCAGCAGCTTAGTCAAGGGGGTGGATAGCTATGGCTACACCTTC
J: TRBJ2-1; length: 13; D: .; V: TRBV11-3; size: .; CDR3: CASSLSASLEQFF; DNA: TGTGCCAGCAGCTTATCGGCTAGCCTTGAGCAGTTCTTC
J: TRBJ2-7; length: 15; D: TRBD2; V: TRBV6-5; size: .; CDR3: CASSYSLAGVYEQYF; DNA: TGTGCCAGCAGTTACTCCCTAGCGGGAGTCTACGAGCAGTACTTC
J: TRBJ2-1; length: 15; D: .; V: TRBV9; size: .; CDR3: CASSVVGSGYNEQFF; DNA: TGTGCCAGCAGCGTAGTCGGGAGTGGGTACAATGAGCAGTTCTTC
J: TRBJ2-5; length: 12; D: .; V: TRBV28; size: .; CDR3: CASSFLQETQYF; DNA: TGTGCCAGCAGTTTTCTGCAAGAGACCCAGTACTTC
J: TRBJ2-1; length: 12; D: .; V: TRBV7-3; size: .; CDR3: CASSLDGYEQIF; DNA: TGTGCCAGCAGCCTAGATGGATACGAGCAAATCTTC
J: TRBJ2-2; length: 15; D: .; V: TRBV21-1; size: .; CDR3: CASRTGGANTGELFF; DNA: TGTGCCAGCAGGACTGGAGGCGCGAACACCGGGGAGCTGTTTTTT
J: TRBJ2-1; length: 17; D: .; V: TRBV27; size: .; CDR3: CASGPGSLWEGVNEQFF; DNA: TGTGCCAGCGGCCCAGGGTCATTGTGGGAAGGGGTCAATGAGCAGTTCTTC
J: TRBJ1-5; length: 13; D: TRBD1; V: TRBV7-3; size: few; CDR3: CASNPRGGKPQHF; DNA: TGTGCCAGCAACCCGCGAGGGGGCAAGCCCCAGCATTTT
J: TRBJ2-3; length: 14; D: .; V: TRBV5-4; size: few; CDR3: CASTPNSPPYTQYF; DNA: TGTGCCAGCACCCCCAACAGTCCTCCATATACGCAGTATTTT
J: TRBJ2-7; length: 11; D: .; V: TRBV10-3; size: few; CDR3: CATEVEDEQYF; DNA: TGTGCCACCGAGGTAGAGGACGAGCAGTACTTC
J: TRBJ2-7; length: 13; D: .; V: TRBV6-5; size: few; CDR3: CASRRDSPYEQYF; DNA: TGTGCCAGCAGGCGAGACAGCCCCTACGAGCAGTACTTC
J: TRBJ2-7; length: 12; D: TRBD2; V: TRBV30; size: few; CDR3: CAQSGGPYEQYF; DNA: TGTGCCCAGAGCGGGGGGCCCTACGAGCAGTACTTC
J: TRBJ2-7; length: 14; D: .; V: TRBV11-3; size: .; CDR3: CASSLSGNSYEQYF; DNA: TGTGCCAGCAGCTTATCCGGTAACTCCTACGAGCAGTACTTC
J: TRBJ2-1; length: 13; D: .; V: TRBV2; size: few; CDR3: CASSEREYNEQFF; DNA: TGTGCCAGCAGTGAGAGAGAATACAATGAGCAGTTCTTC
J: TRBJ2-7; length: 15; D: TRBD1; V: TRBV9; size: few; CDR3: CASSRSGTGAYEQYF; DNA: TGTGCCAGCAGCAGATCCGGGACAGGGGCCTACGAGCAGTACTTC
J: TRBJ2-1; length: 14; D: .; V: TRBV29-1; size: few; CDR3: CSVVGPEAYNEQFF; DNA: TGCAGCGTTGTCGGCCCGGAGGCGTACAATGAGCAGTTCTTC
J: TRBJ2-5; length: 14; D: .; V: TRBV27; size: .; CDR3: CASMRAGPQETQYF; DNA: TGTGCCAGCATGAGGGCGGGGCCCCAAGAGACCCAGTACTTC
J: TRBJ1-1; length: 14; D: TRBD1; V: TRBV5-4; size: few; CDR3: CASSPGQGITEAFF; DNA: TGTGCCAGCAGTCCTGGACAGGGGATCACTGAAGCTTTCTTT
J: TRBJ1-1; length: 14; D: .; V: TRBV4-2; size: .; CDR3: CASSQRGGGTEAFF; DNA: TGTGCCAGCTCACAAAGGGGGGGAGGCACTGAAGCTTTCTTT
J: TRBJ2-7; length: 16; D: TRBD2; V: TRBV28; size: .; CDR3: CASSPGLAGVSYEQYF; DNA: TGTGCCAGCAGTCCGGGACTAGCGGGAGTCTCCTACGAGCAGTACTTC
J: TRBJ2-5; length: 13; D: .; V: TRBV7-9; size: .; CDR3: CASSLSGEETQYF; DNA: TGTGCCAGCAGCTTGAGCGGAGAGGAGACCCAGTACTTC
J: TRBJ1-5; length: 12; D: .; V: TRBV19; size: few; CDR3: CASSGGNQPQHF; DNA: TGTGCCAGTAGTGGAGGCAATCAGCCCCAGCATTTT
J: TRBJ2-7; length: 16; D: TRBD2; V: TRBV2; size: .; CDR3: CASSGGSPSLAYEQYF; DNA: TGTGCCAGCAGTGGCGGGAGCCCCTCTCTCGCCTACGAGCAGTACTTC
J: TRBJ2-7; length: 16; D: TRBD2; V: TRBV29-1; size: few; CDR3: CSVTGLALAETYEQYF; DNA: TGCAGCGTTACCGGCCTGGCACTAGCGGAAACCTACGAGCAGTACTTC
J: TRBJ2-7; length: 14; D: TRBD1; V: TRBV19; size: few; CDR3: CASSKDRGTYEQYF; DNA: TGTGCCAGTAGTAAGGACAGGGGAACCTACGAGCAGTACTTC
J: TRBJ2-5; length: 16; D: .; V: TRBV15; size: .; CDR3: CATSRDAGSLGETQYF; DNA: TGTGCCACCAGCAGAGATGCGGGATCTCTGGGGGAGACCCAGTACTTC
J: TRBJ2-2; length: 16; D: .; V: TRBV4-3; size: few; CDR3: CASSQEGLAMTGELFF; DNA: TGCGCCAGCAGCCAAGAAGGGCTAGCGATGACCGGGGAGCTGTTTTTT
J: TRBJ2-1; length: 15; D: TRBD2; V: TRBV9; size: few; CDR3: CASSVAGDLYNEQFF; DNA: TGTGCCAGCAGCGTGGCGGGAGATCTTTACAATGAGCAGTTCTTC
J: TRBJ2-1; length: 14; D: TRBD1; V: TRBV25-1; size: .; CDR3: CASSTRGLNDEQFF; DNA: TGTGCCAGCAGTACCAGGGGGCTTAATGATGAGCAGTTCTTC
J: TRBJ2-7; length: 14; D: TRBD1; V: TRBV10-3; size: .; CDR3: CAIRGQGGAYEQYF; DNA: TGTGCCATCAGAGGACAGGGGGGCGCCTACGAGCAGTACTTC
J: TRBJ2-5; length: 18; D: TRBD2; V: TRBV23-1; size: many; CDR3: CASSQSNEERESGETQYF; DNA: TGCGCCAGCAGTCAATCGAATGAGGAGCGGGAGTCGGGAGAGACCCAGTACTTC
J: TRBJ1-1; length: 13; D: .; V: TRBV18; size: .; CDR3: CASSPLANTEAFF; DNA: TGTGCCAGCTCACCGTTAGCGAACACTGAAGCTTTCTTT
J: TRBJ2-3; length: 15; D: TRBD2; V: TRBV9; size: .; CDR3: CASSPREGTTDTQYF; DNA: TGTGCCAGCAGCCCCAGGGAGGGCACCACAGATACGCAGTATTTT
J: TRBJ2-2; length: 15; D: TRBD2; V: TRBV19; size: few; CDR3: CASRSGSANTGELFF; DNA: TGTGCCAGTCGGAGCGGGAGTGCGAACACCGGGGAGCTGTTTTTT
J: TRBJ2-1; length: 15; D: .; V: TRBV5-1; size: few; CDR3: CASSSGTSTYNEQFF; DNA: TGCGCCAGCAGCTCCGGGACTTCCACCTACAATGAGCAGTTCTTC
J: TRBJ2-7; length: 14; D: TRBD2; V: TRBV19; size: .; CDR3: CASSIGGSQGEQYF; DNA: TGTGCCAGTAGTATAGGCGGGAGTCAAGGCGAGCAGTACTTC